A selection of T cell receptor beta chains follows, all from one sample in a study of T cells in Graves' hyperthyroidism and ophthalmopathy. TCRdb recomputed calls from the multiplex PCR reads with MiXCR, one row per CDR3 protein. The sample lists about 50,000 distinct CDR3 sequences, about 50% occurring once. The specimen sequenced was blood. Receptors were obtained from a woman aged 25 to 39 with Graves' ophthalmopathy. The CDR3 runs from the conserved cysteine through the conserved F or W. Fields, in order: J gene, V gene, clone size, D gene, CDR3 DNA, CDR3 protein. D genes are given only for firm matches. Clone sizes are given selectively: once, few, many, or a class where the clone is expanded.

TRBJ1-3 TRBV7-7 many . TGTGCTAGCAGCCGTGGGGAGCAGGGTGGAAACACCATATATTTT CASSRGEQGGNTIYF
TRBJ2-3 TRBV24-1 medium-sized . TGTGCCACCAGTGATTTGGGCACTAGCAACACAGATACGCAGTATTTT CATSDLGTSNTDTQYF
TRBJ1-5 TRBV20-1 . . TGCAGTGCTTCGACGGAACAAGAGACCCAGCATTTT CSASTEQETQHF
TRBJ1-2 TRBV7-2 . . TGTGCCAGCAGCGCCGGACAGCGTAGTATAGATGGCTACACCTTC CASSAGQRSIDGYTF
TRBJ1-2 TRBV9 . . TGTGCCAGCAGCTCACCTACAGGGAACTATGGCTACACCTTC CASSSPTGNYGYTF
TRBJ2-2 TRBV7-7 . . . CASSLTRSYNEQFFGPGELFF
TRBJ2-3 TRBV12-3/TRBV12-4 many . TGTGCCAGCAGTAGGGGCACAGATACGCAGTATTTT CASSRGTDTQYF
TRBJ1-4 TRBV19 many . TGTGCCAGTAGTATACAGGGCGCGAATGAAAAACTGTTTTTT CASSIQGANEKLFF
TRBJ2-3 TRBV5-1 many . TGCGCCAGCAGCTTGGCTCGCACAGATACGCAGTATTTT CASSLARTDTQYF
TRBJ2-5 TRBV9 . TRBD2 TGTGCCAGCAGCGTACCGGGACTAGCGGGAGAGACCCAGTACTTC CASSVPGLAGETQYF
TRBJ2-7 TRBV27 many TRBD2 TGTGCCAGCAGTTTATCGGCTAGCGGGAACTACGAGCAGTACTTC CASSLSASGNYEQYF
TRBJ2-7 TRBV3-1 many . TGTGCCAGCAGCCACCGCGGGGAGTCTTACGAGCAGTACTTC CASSHRGESYEQYF